This T cell receptor beta chain came from a study of cytomegalovirus exposure and HLA in healthy donors. Trimming removed 5 bases at V and 7 bases at J, with 9 bases between. Looked up from germline, CDR1 is SEHNR and CDR2 is FQNEAQ (reference sequence). This CDR3 region has 12 residues. The data were produced by immunoSEQ multiplex PCR, yet TCRdb's version contains in-frame clones alone and is incomplete. This table has more than 300,000 clones, 75% to 90% appearing once. A single count supports this clone. Separate from the approximately 650-subject first cohort, the 120-subject validation cohort was the one that the donors belonged to.

The sequenced material came from PBMCs. The chain combines TRBV7-9 with TRBJ1-5; D remains unclear. The clonotype was recovered from a woman younger than 35 in good health and CMV-seronegative. CDR3 bases: TGTGCCAGCAGCGCGGGAATCCAGCCCCAGCATTTT. As protein: CASSAGIQPQHF.